This T cell receptor beta chain was identified in a study of blood T cell repertoires in COVID-19. The overall study: The samples span acute and convalescent COVID-19 from the United States, Italy and Spain. T cells, B-cell-depleted T cells, or PBMCs supplied cDNA or gDNA.

Germline V gene sequence: CDR1 MGHRA, CDR2 YSYEKL. The CDR3 runs 13 residues. Trimming took 4 bases from V and 6 from J, leaving 13 bases between them. TCRdb keeps only in-frame clones here, not all; method: immunoSEQ multiplex PCR. The sample has about 130,000 clones, about 85% seen once. This chain connects TRBV4-1 to TRBJ2-7, with D possibly being TRBD1 (5 bases). The sequence came from a man aged 80 or over with active or convalescent COVID-19. Sample: peripheral blood. This CDR3 is CASSRAGMVEQYF. The CDR3 DNA reads TGCGCCAGCAGCCGTGCAGGGATGGTCGAGCAGTACTTC.